This paragraph reports one T cell receptor (beta chain). In this CDR3 the conserved last residue, phenylalanine or tryptophan, is missing, so a read error is likely. No DNA is shown, since the ends of the CDR3 on it are uncertain; the CDR3 is the one TCRdb lists. The data derive from a study of T cell repertoires in cytomegalovirus infection. Study context: Evidence of both CMV infection and a matching HLA type came from public TCR beta signatures.

CDR1 KGHSH and CDR2 LQKENI come from the germline V gene. The CDR3 totals 12 residues, both ends included. TCRdb passed the reads through MiXCR, listing each CDR3 protein once. The sample lists more than 400,000 distinct CDR3 sequences; about 26% were seen once. The material sequenced was PBMCs. This receptor was identified in a human donor in good health (CMV status not recorded). Some clones in this sample may be carry-over from other donors' samples. This rearrangement joins TRBV18 to TRBJ2-1; the table's D gene call, TRBD2, was not cross checked with the DNA. The CDR3 loop reads CASSSLAGTPIL.